This TCR beta chain emerged from a study of control samples from healthy donors and cancer patients. This clone was observed once. This CDR3 comprises 12 residues. Trimming cost V 5 bases and J 7 bases, with 8 bases left between them. The germline V gene has CDR1 PRHDT and CDR2 FYEKMQ (reference sequence). Libraries were prepared by immunoSEQ multiplex PCR; TCRdb keeps only in-frame clonotypes and omits some of them. The table includes fewer than 150,000 clones, 85% to 95% detected once. This receptor was taken from a man aged 18-30 years in good health. The V gene is TRBV13, the J gene TRBJ2-2; D unclear. The sequencing sample was made of blood. DNA for the CDR3: TGTGCCAGCAGCAACAAAGGCGGGGAGCTGTTTTTT. As protein: CASSNKGGELFF. The full variable domain, completed using reference TRBV13 and TRBJ2-2, is AAGVIQSPRHLIKEKRETATLKCYPIPRHDTVYWYQQGPGQDPQFLISFYEKMQSDKGSIPDRFSAQQFSDYHSELNMSSLELGDSALYFCASSNKGGELFFGEGSRLTVL.